This T cell receptor (beta chain) comes out of a study of spatial heterogeneity in lung cancer. The wider study: Matched bulk RNA-seq yielded a T cell transcriptional module score. Counts of TCR transcripts in tumor regions correlated strongly with that score.

TCRdb reanalysed the 5' RACE reads using MiXCR and keeps one entry per CDR3 protein. The sample lists 5,200 or so distinct CDR3 sequences, 7.4% occurring once. Remarks on this clonotype: Its antigen is undetermined.

Time point here: sample taken at primary tumor resection. The donors, around 72 patients with untreated early-stage non-small cell lung cancer, provided the samples. Study outcomes and limitations: Within tumors, counts of expanded alpha and beta TCRs tracked tumor mutation counts.

The starting material was lung tumor tissue, obtained at surgery. The sequence was obtained from a male donor with early-stage non-small cell lung cancer.

CDR3 DNA: TGCGCCAGCAGCCAAGAAGGGTCAGGGACCAGGGAGCAGTACTTC. Encoded protein: CASSQEGSGTREQYF. The chain couples TRBV4-1 to TRBJ2-7; D tentatively reads TRBD1 or TRBD2 (5 bases each). This CDR3 has 15 residues. Per the germline V gene, CDR1 is MGHRA and CDR2 is YSYEKL. Trimming stripped 0 bases from V and 7 bases from J, with 16 bases between.